The T cell receptor (beta chain) under discussion was sequenced for a study of T cells expressing NK-cell markers. On the study more broadly: All TCR beta repertoires analysed originated from sorted CD3+CD56+NKG2C+, CD3+CD56+NKG2C- and CD3+CD56-NKG2C+ T cells. Out of eight donors sequenced, seven tested HCMV-seropositive and the remaining one seronegative.

Findings and limits, study-wide: Top CD8+ clonotypes included the dominant CD3+CD56+NKG2C+ clonotypes in six donors.

Following a re-call of the 5' RACE reads, TCRdb has one entry per CDR3 protein and lacks DNA. Recorded for this sample: 500,000 or so distinct CDR3 sequences. CDR3 length: 16 amino acids. As for this clonotype: The antigen is not known.

The TCR was taken from a man younger than 35 in good health. The chain combines TRBV12-3 or TRBV12-4 with TRBJ2-3; absent DNA, TCRdb's TRBD1 call cannot be checked. The sample was blood T cells: a sorted CD56 or NKG2C T cell subset, CD4+ or CD8+ T cells, or bulk PBMC T cells (not recorded which). CDR3 loop: CASSFPTEEPTDTQYF.